A single sample gave rise to the 18 T cell receptor beta chains below, sequenced in a study of shared clonotypes between healthy human individuals. The table came from immunoSEQ multiplex PCR; TCRdb's copy has only in-frame clones and leaves some out. Of 650,000 to 700,000 clones in the sample, about 90% were seen once. The sample consisted of memory CD8+ T cells from PBMCs. As to subset: CD45RO+ cells pooled with CCR7-negative TemRA cells. The receptors stem from a man aged 18 to 29 in good health. Some clones in this sample may be carry-over from other donors' samples.

The chain links TRBV28 to TRBJ2-2; D possibly corresponds to TRBD1 (6 bases). The CDR3 is 17 amino acids. Germline V gives CDR1 MDHEN, CDR2 SYDVKM. Trimming shortened V by 5 bases and J by 0 bases, and 16 bases separated the two germline ends. The CDR3 is CASSKAADSANTGELFF. The CDR3 coding sequence is TGTGCCAGCAGTAAAGCCGCGGACAGCGCGAACACCGGGGAGCTGTTTTTT. The complete variable domain, with remaining parts taken from reference TRBV28 and TRBJ2-2, reads DVKVTQSSRYLVKRTGEKVFLECVQDMDHENMFWYRQDPGLGLRLIYFSYDVKMKEKGDIPEGYSVSREKKERFSLILESASTNQTSMYLCASSKAADSANTGELFFGEGSRLTVL.

This chain connects TRBV5-4 to TRBJ2-3; TRBD2 might be the D (5 bases). Germline V lookup: CDR1 SGHNT, CDR2 YYREEE (reference sequence). Trimming left V 4 bases short and J 2 bases short, with 11 bases between. The length of the CDR3 is 14 residues. The CDR3: CASSPPDSTDTQYF. Written as DNA, the CDR3 is TGTGCCAGCAGCCCGCCGGACTCCACAGATACGCAGTATTTT.

This chain links TRBV12-5 with TRBJ1-2, with a weak D call TRBD1 (6 bases). Germline V gives CDR1 LGHNT, CDR2 FRNRAP. The length of the CDR3 is 15 residues. V gave up 1 base and J gave up 3 bases, with 12 bases separating them. In DNA form, the CDR3 reads TGTGCTAGTGGTTTGGGGATCGCAGGGGACTATGGCTACACCTTC. It translates to CASGLGIAGDYGYTF.

The chain combines TRBV9 with TRBJ2-5, with 8 bases fitting TRBD1. The CDR3 contains 16 residues. Losses at the gene ends were 3 bases for V and 2 bases for J; bases not matched to a gene: 9. The germline V gene has CDR1 SGDLS and CDR2 YYNGEE. CDR3 sequence: CASSATGVPRQETQYF. CDR3 DNA sequence: TGTGCCAGCAGCGCGACAGGGGTCCCTAGGCAAGAGACCCAGTACTTC.

CDR3 sequence: CASSLGYPADEFDTEAFF. In nucleotides, the CDR3 is TGTGCCAGCAGCTTAGGGTATCCGGCCGATGAATTTGACACTGAAGCTTTCTTT. The chain joins TRBV7-9 to TRBJ1-1; no reliable D call. Germline CDR1 is SEHNR and CDR2 is FQNEAQ (reference sequence). V was cut by 1 base and J by 3 bases, with 21 bases left in between. The CDR3 is 18 residues long.

The V and J genes are TRBV29-1 and TRBJ1-2, with 9 nucleotides matching TRBD1. The CDR3 has 14 residues. Trimming removed 6 bases from V and 3 bases from J; junction bases left unmatched: 8. The germline gives CDR1 SQVTM, CDR2 ANQGSEA. CDR3 in DNA: TGCAGCGTCCAAGACAGGGGGGATTACTATGGCTACACCTTC. Translation: CSVQDRGDYYGYTF.

This chain connects TRBV5-6 to TRBJ2-2; D gene uncertain. Germline V gene data show CDR1 as SGHDT and CDR2 as YYEEEE. With 3 bases removed from V and 0 bases from J, the gap between germline ends came to 0 bases. The CDR3 consists of 12 residues. The CDR3 is CASSSNTGELFF. For the CDR3, the DNA is TGTGCCAGCAGCTCGAACACCGGGGAGCTGTTTTTT.

The chain links TRBV7-9 to TRBJ2-7, with TRBD1 matching 8 bases. Germline trimming cut 5 bases from V and 2 bases from J; bases unmatched to any gene: 8. CDR1 is SEHNR and CDR2 is FQNEAQ in the germline V gene (reference sequence). The CDR3 is made up of 15 amino acids. The CDR3 region is CASSPLGDRPYEQYF. In DNA, the CDR3 is TGTGCCAGCAGCCCCCTTGGGGACAGGCCCTACGAGCAGTACTTC.

The chain is built from TRBV27 and TRBJ1-2; D ambiguous. Germline CDR1 and CDR2: MNHEY and SMNVEV (reference sequence). The CDR3 has 19 residues. V dropped 0 bases and J dropped 4 bases, with 24 bases sitting between them. Here the CDR3 DNA reads TGTGCCAGCAGTTTATCCCAAGGCGGGGTCGGCAGTTTTTCCTATGGCTACACCTTC. Protein sequence: CASSLSQGGVGSFSYGYTF.

The J gene is TRBJ2-7, the V gene TRBV18, with 10 bases identical to TRBD2. The junction had 3 bases not matched to a gene; V was cut back by 3 bases and J by 1 base. This CDR3 comprises 15 residues. CDR1 and CDR2 from the germline V gene are KGHSH and LQKENI. The CDR3 DNA reads as TGTGCCAGCTCACCGACTAGCGGGCCATCCTACGAGCAGTACTTC. Translated: CASSPTSGPSYEQYF. Based on the CDR3 plus reference TRBV18 and TRBJ2-7, the full variable domain is NAGVMQNPRHLVRRRGQEARLRCSPMKGHSHVYWYRQLPEEGLKFMVYLQKENIIDESGMPKERFSAEFPKEGPSILRIQQVVRGDSAAYFCASSPTSGPSYEQYFGPGTRLTVT.

This sequence joins TRBV5-6 and TRBJ2-2, with D unresolved. CDR1 and CDR2 from the germline V gene are SGHDT and YYEEEE. V lost 2 bases to trimming and J lost 6 bases, with 8 bases between them. The CDR3 loop spans 13 amino acids. In DNA form, the CDR3 reads TGTGCCAGCAGCTTTCCTCCGGCCGGGGAGCTGTTTTTT. Translating gives CASSFPPAGELFF.

This clone was seen more than once but under ten times. The chain uses TRBV2 and TRBJ2-2; possible D gene TRBD2, 6 bases. The germline gives CDR1 SNHLY, CDR2 FYNNEI. With 2 bases removed from V and 5 bases from J, the gap between germline ends came to 15 bases. The CDR3 runs 16 residues. This chain's CDR3 is CASSELILAGTGELFF. CDR3 coding DNA: TGTGCCAGCAGTGAATTAATCCTGGCGGGAACCGGGGAGCTGTTTTTT.

Here the CDR3 reads CASSVSGVKEETQYF. Here the CDR3 DNA reads TGTGCCAGCAGCGTATCGGGAGTAAAAGAAGAGACCCAGTACTTC. The V gene is TRBV9, the J gene TRBJ2-5; the D gene is possibly TRBD2 (6 bases). Germline V gene lookup returns CDR1 SGDLS and CDR2 YYNGEE. Trimming cost V 1 base and J 3 bases, with 13 bases left between them. This CDR3 has 15 amino acids.

The chain employs TRBV11-2 and TRBJ2-7; a possible D gene is TRBD1 (6 bases). The CDR3 consists of 15 residues. From germline, CDR1 is SGHAT and CDR2 FQNNGV. The V and J ends lost 1 base and 2 bases respectively, with 12 bases between them. This CDR3 reads CASSLAVRGTYEQYF. CDR3 coding DNA: TGTGCCAGCAGCTTAGCGGTGAGGGGGACCTACGAGCAGTACTTC. The variable domain in full, with the rest retrieved from reference TRBV11-2 and TRBJ2-7, is EAGVAQSPRYKIIEKRQSVAFWCNPISGHATLYWYQQILGQGPKLLIQFQNNGVVDDSQLPKDRFSAERLKGVDSTLKIQPAKLEDSAVYLCASSLAVRGTYEQYFGPGTRLTVT.

The chain couples TRBV11-1 to TRBJ2-3, with TRBD2 matching 12 bases. Germline CDR1 and CDR2: SGHAT and FQDESV (reference sequence). CDR3 length: 18 residues. V lost 3 bases to trimming and J lost 4 bases; unmatched junction nucleotides: 11. DNA for the CDR3: TGTGCCAGCAGCTTGGTCTGGTCTGGACTAGCGGGGCCAGATACGCAGTATTTT. Protein product: CASSLVWSGLAGPDTQYF.

The chain combines TRBV25-1 with TRBJ2-4; D gene uncertain. The CDR3 spans 13 residues. Germline values: CDR1 MGHDK, CDR2 SYGVNS. Trimming pared 2 bases from V and 8 bases from J, leaving 10 bases between. CDR3 DNA: TGTGCCAGCAGTGAAACCCGCTGGGACATTCAGTACTTC. Protein: CASSETRWDIQYF. The variable domain in full, completed from reference TRBV25-1 and TRBJ2-4, reads EADIYQTPRYLVIGTGKKITLECSQTMGHDKMYWYQQDPGMELHLIHYSYGVNSTEKGDLSSESTVSRIRTEHFPLTLESARPSHTSQYLCASSETRWDIQYFGAGTRLSVL.

The chain uses TRBV28 and TRBJ1-2; possibly TRBD1 for D (5 bases). Trimming took 5 bases from V and 5 from J, leaving 12 bases between them. This CDR3 is 13 amino acids long. Germline V CDR1 and CDR2: MDHEN, SYDVKM. The CDR3, as DNA: TGTGCCAGCAGTCTCGCCGGGACTTATGGCTACACCTTC. This sequence encodes CASSLAGTYGYTF.

The chain joins TRBV7-9 to TRBJ2-1; 10 bases map to TRBD2. CDR1 and CDR2 from the germline V gene are SEHNR and FQNEAQ (reference sequence). With 3 bases clipped from V and 6 bases from J, the junction kept 5 bases outside the gene matches. This CDR3 comprises 15 residues. CDR3 in amino acids: CASSFTSGTFNEQFF. The CDR3 nucleotides are TGTGCCAGCAGCTTTACTAGCGGGACTTTCAATGAGCAGTTCTTC.